What follows is one T cell receptor beta chain and its context. This clonotype was counted ten times or more. What this receptor recognizes is not known. No per-base quality is available; no much larger clone lies one base away. This entry belongs to a study of regulatory T cells in long-lasting Graves disease (dated by TCRdb to about 2021). About the study as a whole: In the newly diagnosed Graves' disease group, patients had been taking antithyroid drugs for less than 3 months. Patients with persistent Graves' disease were compared with patients with newly diagnosed Graves' disease using TCR sequencing and RNA sequencing of peripheral blood. The study was registered as a clinical trial and conducted in China. A total of about 35 samples underwent TCR sequencing, from roughly 13 patients with persistent Graves' disease and approximately 20 patients with newly diagnosed Graves' disease. What the work shows at the level of the full study, not this receptor alone: Patients with persistent disease shared more public clonotypes (over 2,500) than newly diagnosed patients did (around 1,000). The study examined only peripheral blood because the primary lesion, thyroid tissue, could not be accessed. The small sample size was acknowledged by the authors as a limitation that may reduce accuracy. TRBV28, TRBJ1-2 and TRBJ2-5 were preferentially used in persistent disease, while TRBV20-1 and TRBJ2-1 were favored in newly diagnosed disease. Persistent Graves' disease patients showed lower TCR Shannon entropy and fewer highly expanded clones than newly diagnosed patients, suggesting clonal expansion. Sequencing and analysis were limited to the TCR beta chain.

Receptor libraries were prepared by multiplex PCR. Sequencing used an Illumina HiSeq 4000. iRepertoire HTBI primers and Arm-PCR amplification of CDR3 regions were used to construct TCR beta libraries. PCR products were gel purified before sequencing. Concerning the study's data processing: Gene usage analysis of CDR3 amino acid clonotypes relied on the roughly 60 TRBV and 13 to 15 TRBJ segments identified across samples. Filtered high-quality paired reads were merged into contigs using COPE and FqMerger. BLAST was used to align contigs to IMGT TRBV, TRBD and TRBJ reference genes, and CDR3 was defined according to IMGT. Highly expanded clones were defined as clonotypes with a frequency above 0.1%. Repertoire diversity was measured by Shannon entropy, and V-J evenness by the Gini coefficient. A clonotype was considered public if more than one individual shared it. TCRdb ran its own pipeline on the public reads, namely fastp trimming at Q25 and MiXCR clone calling, and kept in-frame beta chains. Identical CDR3 proteins give one entry, which carries the most common genes and DNA. TCRdb, not the authors, supplied the V and J calls. The sample table records approximately 440,000 distinct CDR3 sequences; around 15% of these occur just once. Of the sample, more than 10% falls within the top ten clones.

As encoded in the germline V gene, CDR1 is SGHDN while CDR2 is FVKESK. Counted from cysteine to phenylalanine, this CDR3 has 17 amino acids. The only DNA kept is the CDR3, 51 bases in frame from the first base. V is clipped by 4 bases and J by 2 bases, and the sequence between their germline boundaries is 18 bases long. Read against the paper, the sample's time point label means: newly diagnosed GD, antithyroid drugs for less than 3 months. For both TCR sequencing and RNA sequencing, RNA was extracted from PBMCs in TRIzol. The diagnosis of Graves' disease was made according to American Thyroid Association guidelines. Patients were recruited from an endocrinology department in Xi'an, China. From each patient, nine milliliters of peripheral blood was collected into an EDTA anticoagulant tube. Ficoll Paque Plus density gradient separation was used to isolate PBMCs, and no further T cell sorting was done. RNA quality was checked with an Agilent 2100 Bioanalyzer and agarose gel, and concentration with a NanoDrop 2000.

The same sample was also used in a study of T cells in Graves' hyperthyroidism and ophthalmopathy. The second study reports: Graves' hyperthyroidism was defined as stable when no progression to ophthalmopathy occurred over 18 months of follow-up. The hyperthyroidism patients were between 18 and 65 years old and newly diagnosed, with a disease duration of less than 2 months. Any patient with an uncontrolled infection, another autoimmune disease, pregnancy or lactation was excluded. Diagnoses were established on the basis of clinical symptoms, serum thyroxine and TRAb, thyroid ultrasound, and orbital computed tomography. The TCR CDR3 was subjected to a first round of RT-PCR using the HTBI primer set and the Qiagen OneStep RT-PCR kit. Most expanded thyroid clonotypes (frequency above 0.001) were also detected in blood, a finding suggesting that blood repertoires may reflect thyroid immune responses. A 13 V-J signature model separated ophthalmopathy from stable hyperthyroidism, with 87.88% sensitivity and about 81% specificity in cross-validation and 80%/75% in testing. In validation, the model predicted progression to ophthalmopathy a median of roughly 6.1 months before onset, with about 70% sensitivity and roughly 79% specificity. A discovery cohort of about 95 patients, roughly 40 with Graves' ophthalmopathy and fewer than 65 with stable Graves' hyperthyroidism, was used to find distinguishing TCR V-J signatures. Prospective prediction of ophthalmopathy was tested in an independent validation cohort consisting of 18 hyperthyroidism patients and around 17 patients who later progressed to ophthalmopathy. For training and testing, the 95 to 100 patients in the discovery cohort were randomly divided in a 7:3 ratio. Thyroid tissue and blood T-cell repertoires from over 5 Graves' hyperthyroidism patients were also compared in the study. Following sampling, methimazole starting at 30 mg daily was given to hyperthyroidism patients, and high-dose intravenous methylprednisolone was given to ophthalmopathy patients. The libraries were constructed in a second round of multiplex PCR and then size-selected and purified. Paired-end sequencing of the libraries was performed with 100 bp reads on an Illumina HiSeq2000. Raw data were processed with SOAPnuke, discarding reads with adapters, uncalled bases, mean Phred below 15, or no exact constant-primer or identifier match. High-quality paired reads were merged using COPE v1.2.5, and each unique nucleotide sequence was defined as a clonotype. MiTCR v1.1 was used to align clonotypes to the IMGT TRBV, TRBD and TRBJ reference segments. Only V-J combinations with frequency above 0.0001, covering roughly 99% of repertoires, were analysed. A TCS score was defined as the ratio between F50 (clonal expansion) and ExV (chaos), using BLOSUM62-based TCRdist between CDR3 peptides within each V-J. Welch's t-statistics and random forest reduced 500 to 650 V-J features to fewer than 15, which were used in a naive Bayes classifier (R e1071). Sample size was not statistically predetermined, and blinding of investigators to group allocation was not performed. TCR Vbeta CDR3 sequencing of 135 peripheral blood samples (more than 40 ophthalmopathy, 70 to 85 hyperthyroidism and approximately 17 progressor patients) is reported in the paper.

This receptor was obtained from a man aged 35 to 55 with Graves disease. Donor details come from another sample of the same person, matched by shared clones. The sequences come from peripheral blood mononuclear cells (PBMCs), collected at new diagnosis, from a patient treated with antithyroid drugs. The receptor chain draws on TRBV14 and TRBJ2-1, and perhaps TRBD2 as D gene, on 5 matching bases. Read as DNA, the sequence is TGTGCCAGCAGCCCGGCAGTCCTCACCGGGGCCTACAATGAGCAGTTCTTC. It translates as CASSPAVLTGAYNEQFF. The full variable domain, completed from the reference TRBV14 and TRBJ2-1 proteins outside the CDR3, reads EAGVTQFPSHSVIEKGQTVTLRCDPISGHDNLYWYRRVMGKEIKFLLHFVKESKQDESGMPNNRFLAERTGGTYSTLKVQPAELEDSGVYFCASSPAVLTGAYNEQFFGPGTRLTVL.